The 4 T cell receptor beta chains below come from one sample, sequenced in a study of blood T cells in healthy people across ages. The second PCR ran about 6 to 12 cycles with a sample-barcoded 5' primer and J-beta primers. MiXCR, applied by TCRdb to the 5' RACE reads, yields one record per CDR3 protein. This sample has about 1.1 million distinct CDR3 sequences, with approximately 38% found just once. Sequences were obtained from blood. These receptors were obtained from a man between 18 and 35 years old in good health.

A few counts support this clonotype. J is TRBJ2-1 and V is TRBV4-3; no firm D call. The CDR3 has 13 residues. The V gene's germline CDR1 is LGHNA and CDR2 YSLEER. Trimming removed 1 base at V and 4 bases at J, with 5 bases between. CDR3 in DNA: TGCGCCAGCAGCCAAGTAGGATACAATGAGCAGTTCTTC. It translates to CASSQVGYNEQFF.

The CDR3 DNA follows: TGTGCCAGCAGTGGGACTAGCGGGGACTCCTACGAGCAGTACTTC. Its translation: CASSGTSGDSYEQYF. The chain has TRBV12-3 or TRBV12-4 and TRBJ2-7, with 13 positions matching TRBD2. Losses at the gene ends were 5 bases for V and 0 bases for J; bases not matched to a gene: 1. The CDR3 length is 15 residues.

The chain uses TRBV20-1 and TRBJ2-5, with unresolved D. The CDR3 has 12 amino acids. Per germline, CDR1 DFQATT and CDR2 SNEGSKA (reference sequence). V was shortened by 2 bases and J by 11 bases, with 15 bases between the two germline ends. The DNA for the CDR3 is TGCAGTGCTAGACCCACGCCAAATGAGCAGTACTTC. Its protein is CSARPTPNEQYF.

This clonotype was seen a few times. Sequence at one end of the junction differs from germline and may be a read error. CDR3 sequence reads: CASSQHQGSEGANALTF. CDR3 bases: TGCGCCAGCAGCCAACATCAGGGTTCGGAAGGGGCCAACGCCCTGACTTTC. This rearrangement joins TRBV4-3 to TRBJ2-6, with a tentative D call TRBD1 (5 bases). Germline CDR1 reads LGHNA; CDR2 reads YSLEER. The CDR3 is made up of 17 amino acids.